This TCR beta chain was recorded in a study of cytomegalovirus exposure and HLA in healthy donors. In the study overall: Within an early data release were 80 million to 90 million unique TCRs drawn from HLA-typed donors. Study-level results: A few CMV-associated chains proved CMV antigen-specific in vitro. Most CMV-associated TCR beta chains appeared HLA-restricted in a later analysis.

This clone appeared a few times. Its antigen is currently unknown. The PCR contained 60 Vbeta and 13 Jbeta primers. TCRdb's table, derived via immunoSEQ multiplex PCR, lists solely in-frame clones and lacks some. The sample yields roughly 100,000 clones, around 57% seen once. Donors consisted of healthy bone marrow donors. Trimming removed 3 bases from V and 2 bases from J; junction bases left unmatched: 0. The CDR3 loop spans 14 amino acids. Germline V gene data show CDR1 as MNHNS and CDR2 as SASEGT. The material sequenced was PBMCs. This receptor was obtained from a human donor in good health. The chain joins TRBV6-1 to TRBJ1-5; 8 bases line up with TRBD1. CDR3 amino acids: CASSETGGNQPQHF. The CDR3 DNA follows: TGTGCCAGCAGTGAGACAGGGGGCAATCAGCCCCAGCATTTT.